This TCR beta chain appears in the sequencing data of a study of blood T cell repertoires in COVID-19. About the research overall: Sites across the United States, Italy and Spain contributed samples from acute and convalescent COVID-19. T cells, B-cell-depleted T cells, or PBMCs supplied cDNA or gDNA.

As handled by the study authors: Reference gene primer amplification in the assay estimated nucleated cell counts. The repertoire was sequenced with immunoSEQ multiplex PCR; TCRdb's copy has only in-frame clones and lacks some. For V, J and clone size, that table is used; D and trimming come from the DNA. This sample has hundreds of thousands of clones, with roughly 89% found just once. J gave up 5 bases and V 6 bases, and 19 bases lay outside the gene matches. CDR3 length: 19 amino acids. From germline, CDR1 is MNHEY and CDR2 SMNVEV (reference sequence). The material sequenced was peripheral blood. The receptor was derived from a woman between 18 and 30 years old who had recovered from COVID-19. The J gene is TRBJ2-2, the V gene TRBV27, with 9 positions matching TRBD2. The CDR3 bases are TGTGCCAGCAGGGGAAACGGGGGCGGGAGGGCCTTAAAAACCGGGGAGCTGTTTTTT. Translation gives CASRGNGGGRALKTGELFF.